This T cell receptor (beta chain) was sequenced in a study of shared clonotypes between healthy human individuals. Study overall: Each donor had three CD4 naive, three CD4 memory, two CD8 naive and one CD8 memory plate. Notes on the study in general: Naive subsets, compared against memory subsets, generally had larger estimated richness values.

As to this clone: Its specificity is not known. Other DNA sequences in this specimen translate into the identical CDR3.

Trimming removed 3 bases from V and 11 bases from J, with 13 bases in between. Germline V gives CDR1 DFQATT, CDR2 SNEGSKA (reference sequence). The CDR3 is 11 amino acids. The test was conducted at deep level. Here immunoSEQ multiplex PCR was the method, and the copy in TCRdb shows in-frame clones only, minus some. The sample lists 2,500,000 or so clones; around nine tenths were seen once. The chain recombines TRBV20-1 with TRBJ1-1; tentative D call: TRBD1 (6 bases). This receptor was identified in a young man in good health. Sequencing was done on a sample of naive CD4+ T cells sorted from blood. Subset defined: CD45RA+ positively selected. CDR3 in DNA: TGCAGTGCTAGGGGGGGCAACGGGGCTTTCTTT. It codes for CSARGGNGAFF.